The clone carrying this T cell receptor beta chain was detected only a few times. Antigen: not known. Germline assignment: CDR1 SEHNR and CDR2 FQNEAQ (reference sequence). Trimming cost V 8 bases and J 14 bases, with 17 bases left between them. The CDR3 covers 11 residues. This specimen belongs to a study of blood T cells in healthy people across ages. Then a second PCR, running roughly 6 to 11 cycles, was carried out with a sample-barcoded 5' primer and a J-beta primer mix. Unique molecular identifiers of 12 random nucleotides labeled each cDNA. TCRdb reanalysed the 5' RACE reads using MiXCR and keeps one entry per CDR3 protein. This table has approximately 730,000 distinct CDR3 sequences, roughly 50% appearing once. Whole-study results and caveats: TCR beta diversity was tightly associated with the proportion of naive T cells.

The sample was blood. The chain combines TRBV7-9 with TRBJ2-3, with unresolved D. The sequence was obtained from a man older than 75 in good health. The CDR3 is CASAGAGAAYF. As DNA, the CDR3 is TGTGCCAGCGCAGGAGCCGGCGCCGCGTATTTT.